This TCR beta chain appears in the sequencing data of a study of cytomegalovirus exposure and HLA in healthy donors. V lost 5 bases, J lost 4 bases, and 3 bases stayed unmatched. The CDR3 is made up of 13 amino acids. Germline V CDR1 and CDR2: MNHNS, SASEGT. With 60 Vbeta and 13 Jbeta primers, the PCR was carried out. The table came from immunoSEQ multiplex PCR; TCRdb's copy has only in-frame clones and leaves some out. The data hold about 150,000 clones, with approximately 68% observed a single time. The chain carries TRBV6-1 and TRBJ1-2; 8 bases are shared with TRBD1. Sequencing was carried out using PBMCs. The receptor's source is a man aged 40-49 years in good health and CMV-seronegative. The CDR3 bases are TGTGCCAGCAGTCCAACAGGGGGCTATGGCTACACCTTC. This codes for CASSPTGGYGYTF.